Listed below are T cell receptor beta chains from one sample, sequenced in a study of breast tumors, draining lymph nodes, adjacent tissues. TCRdb re-called the multiplex PCR reads through MiXCR, storing one row per CDR3 protein. The sample holds about 110,000 distinct CDR3 sequences, about 29% seen once. The sample consisted of axillary lymph node tissue. These receptors originate from a female donor with breast cancer. Some clones in this sample may be carry-over from other donors' samples. Each CDR3 is given with its conserved first and last residue. D genes are given only for firm matches. Size is stated for part of the rows, as once, few or many counts, or as a class when the clone is expanded.

d_call clone_size j_call v_call cdr3_aa cdr3_nt
TRBD2 many TRBJ2-7 TRBV30 CAWRTFGEGEQYF TGTGCCTGGAGAACTTTTGGGGAGGGCGAGCAGTACTTC
TRBD2 - TRBJ2-2 TRBV6-5 CASPGGGGRPSNTGELFF TGTGCCAGCCCCGGTGGGGGCGGGAGGCCTTCGAACACCGGGGAGCTGTTTTTT
TRBD1 many TRBJ2-3 TRBV12-5 CASGGTGGLDTQYF TGTGCTAGTGGTGGGACAGGGGGCCTAGATACGCAGTATTTT
TRBD2 many TRBJ2-2 TRBV5-4 CASSTGLGLNTGELFF TGTGCCAGCAGCACTGGACTAGGGTTGAACACCGGGGAGCTGTTTTTT
- many TRBJ2-1 TRBV7-3 CASSQDISPYNEQFF TGTGCCAGCAGCCAGGACATTTCTCCCTACAATGAGCAGTTCTTC
- medium-sized TRBJ1-2 TRBV7-2 CASSLDWGTAF TGTGCCAGCAGCTTAGATTGGGGCACAGCCTTC
TRBD2 - TRBJ2-7 TRBV20-1 CSAGSTSGRSEQYF TGCAGTGCTGGGTCGACTAGCGGGAGATCCGAGCAGTACTTC
- many TRBJ1-6 TRBV20-1 CSSVGNESPLHF TGCAGCTCCGTTGGGAATGAATCACCCCTCCACTTT
- many TRBJ2-3 TRBV30 CAWSPGHRTDTQYF TGTGCCTGGAGTCCAGGGCACCGCACAGATACGCAGTATTTT
- few TRBJ1-5 TRBV6-5 CASRPTGNSNQPQHF TGTGCCAGCAGACCAACCGGGAACAGCAATCAGCCCCAGCATTTT
- many TRBJ1-4 TRBV5-1 CASSFTPRDTHEKLFF TGCGCCAGCAGCTTTACACCCCGGGACACCCATGAAAAACTGTTTTTT
- - TRBJ2-7 TRBV5-1 CASSLRLAIYEQYF TGTGCCAGCAGCCTGCGGCTAGCGATCTACGAGCAGTACTTC
- - TRBJ1-1 TRBV5-4 CASSLERVRDTEAFF TGTGCCAGCAGCTTGGAGAGGGTCCGGGACACTGAAGCTTTCTTT
- - TRBJ1-5 TRBV12-3/TRBV12-4 CASRITAGVAQPQHF TGTGCCAGCAGAATCACCGCAGGGGTGGCTCAGCCCCAGCATTTT
- many TRBJ2-3 TRBV7-2 CASSPRQTNTDTQYF TGTGCCAGCAGTCCTAGACAAACAAACACAGATACGCAGTATTTT
TRBD1 many TRBJ2-3 TRBV6-1 CASSELGQVGTDTQYF TGTGCCAGCAGTGAACTCGGACAGGTTGGCACAGATACGCAGTATTTT
TRBD1 many TRBJ1-5 TRBV20-1 CSAGQANQPQHF TGCAGTGCTGGACAGGCTAATCAGCCCCAGCATTTT
- many TRBJ2-5 TRBV15 CATSRDQGETQYF TGTGCCACCAGCAGAGATCAGGGGGAGACCCAGTACTTC
TRBD1 many TRBJ1-2 TRBV20-1 CSAWDSANYGYTF TGCAGTGCTTGGGACAGCGCTAACTATGGCTACACCTTC
TRBD2 many TRBJ2-7 TRBV3-1 CASSPSGIKQYF TGTGCCAGCAGTCCCAGCGGGATTAAGCAGTACTTC
- - TRBJ1-2 TRBV7-2 CASPLVAYYGYTF TGTGCCAGCCCGCTGGTGGCGTACTATGGCTACACCTTC
- many TRBJ1-5 TRBV2 CASSSEAKSNQPQHF TGTGCCAGCAGCTCAGAGGCCAAGAGCAATCAGCCCCAGCATTTT
TRBD1 - TRBJ1-1 TRBV7-8 CASSLAGQGGEAFF TGTGCCAGCAGCTTAGCTGGACAGGGTGGCGAAGCTTTCTTT
TRBD2 many TRBJ2-3 TRBV5-6 CASSLFLAGGRSTDTQYF TGTGCCAGCAGCTTGTTCCTAGCGGGGGGGCGTAGCACAGATACGCAGTATTTT
- many TRBJ2-2 TRBV12-3/TRBV12-4 CASSDQNTGELFF TGTGCCAGCAGTGACCAGAACACCGGGGAGCTGTTTTTT
- few TRBJ1-1 TRBV4-3 CASSQDAVLTEAFF TGCGCCAGCAGCCAAGATGCTGTACTCACTGAAGCTTTCTTT
- many TRBJ2-4 TRBV20-1 CSAAPPGSLNIQYF TGCAGTGCCGCTCCACCGGGCAGCCTAAACATTCAGTACTTC